These 8 T cell receptor beta chains originate from one sample sequenced in a study of cytomegalovirus exposure and HLA in healthy donors. Primers included in the PCR were 60 Vbeta and 13 Jbeta primers. TCRdb's copy holds only in-frame clones and misses some; the assay was immunoSEQ multiplex PCR. Found here are tens of thousands of clones, more than 80% of them singletons; the top ten hold 12%. Sequenced sample: PBMCs. The source is a young woman in good health and CMV-seropositive.

This clone was counted a single time. J is TRBJ2-1 and V is TRBV28, with D uncertain. This CDR3 is 18 amino acids long. Germline-derived CDR1 and CDR2 are MDHEN and SYDVKM. Trimming left V 5 bases short and J 0 bases short, with 20 bases between. CDR3 in DNA: TGTGCCAGCAGTGACGGAAGGAGCTTTGGAAGCTCCTACAATGAGCAGTTCTTC. It encodes CASSDGRSFGSSYNEQFF.

V usage is TRBV9 and J usage is TRBJ2-7, with a weak D call TRBD2 (6 bases). This CDR3 contains 13 residues. Germline V gene data show CDR1 as SGDLS and CDR2 as YYNGEE. With 5 bases removed from V and 3 bases from J, the gap between germline ends came to 12 bases. The CDR3 region has the DNA TGTGCCAGCAGTGGGGGGACGGACTACGAGCAGTACTTC. It codes for CASSGGTDYEQYF.

The gene calls are TRBV2 and TRBJ1-5, with a tentative D call TRBD1 (6 bases). The germline V gene encodes CDR1 SNHLY and CDR2 FYNNEI. CDR3 size: 15 residues. V lost 6 bases and J lost 0, with 12 bases in between. The CDR3 sequence: CASSRDTGSNQPQHF. The CDR3 DNA is TGTGCCAGCAGCCGGGACACGGGTAGCAATCAGCCCCAGCATTTT.

The J gene is TRBJ1-1, the V gene TRBV4-1; the D gene is possibly TRBD1 (5 bases). V was clipped by 0 bases and J by 1 base, with 15 bases between them. Per germline, CDR1 MGHRA and CDR2 YSYEKL. This CDR3 is built from 17 residues. The CDR3 spells CASSQESRVTANTEAFF. The CDR3 coding sequence is TGCGCCAGCAGCCAAGAATCCAGGGTGACAGCGAACACTGAAGCTTTCTTT.

The chain has TRBV5-1 and TRBJ1-2; 8 positions agree with TRBD1. Unmatched junction bases numbered 4, after V lost 3 bases and J lost 6 bases. CDR1 SGHRS and CDR2 YFSETQ come from the germline V gene. The CDR3 runs to 13 residues. The CDR3 sequence is CASSSQGANGYTF. CDR3 DNA sequence: TGCGCCAGCAGCTCGCAGGGGGCCAATGGCTACACCTTC.

CDR3 loop: CSVFLGYEQYF. In DNA form, the CDR3 reads TGCAGCGTTTTTCTCGGCTACGAGCAGTACTTC. The chain uses TRBV29-1 and TRBJ2-7; D remains ambiguous. This CDR3 is 11 amino acids long. Trimming pared 5 bases from V and 3 bases from J, leaving 8 bases between. Germline assignment: CDR1 SQVTM and CDR2 ANQGSEA.

The rearrangement uses TRBV9 and TRBJ1-4; no reliable D call. Trimming shortened V by 0 bases and J by 2 bases, and 11 bases separated the two germline ends. The CDR3 totals 16 residues. CDR1 is SGDLS and CDR2 is YYNGEE in the germline V gene. The CDR3 nucleotides are TGTGCCAGCAGCGTAGATGCCAGGCCGACTAATGAAAAACTGTTTTTT. Its translation: CASSVDARPTNEKLFF.

This chain uses TRBV5-1 with TRBJ2-3, with a weak D call TRBD1 (6 bases). The CDR3 covers 13 residues. The germline V gene encodes CDR1 SGHRS and CDR2 YFSETQ. V lost 10 bases, J lost 2 bases, and 14 bases lay in between. The DNA of the CDR3 is TGCGCCTGCCGACAGGACGACACAGATACGCAGTATTTT. Its protein is CACRQDDTDTQYF.